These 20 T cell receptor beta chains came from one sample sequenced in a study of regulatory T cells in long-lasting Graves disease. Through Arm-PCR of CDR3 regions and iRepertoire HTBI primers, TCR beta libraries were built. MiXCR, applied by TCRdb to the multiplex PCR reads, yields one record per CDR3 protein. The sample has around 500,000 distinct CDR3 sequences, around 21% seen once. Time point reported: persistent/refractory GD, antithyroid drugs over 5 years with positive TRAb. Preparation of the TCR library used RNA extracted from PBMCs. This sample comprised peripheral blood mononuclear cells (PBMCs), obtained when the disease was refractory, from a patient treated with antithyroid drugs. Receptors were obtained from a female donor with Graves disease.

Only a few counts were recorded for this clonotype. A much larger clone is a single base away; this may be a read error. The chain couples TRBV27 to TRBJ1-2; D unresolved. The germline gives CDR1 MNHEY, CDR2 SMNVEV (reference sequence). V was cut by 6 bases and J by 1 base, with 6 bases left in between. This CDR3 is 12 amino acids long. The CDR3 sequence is CASSLINYGYTF. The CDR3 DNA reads TGTGCCAGCAGCCTTATTAACTATGGCTACACCTTC.

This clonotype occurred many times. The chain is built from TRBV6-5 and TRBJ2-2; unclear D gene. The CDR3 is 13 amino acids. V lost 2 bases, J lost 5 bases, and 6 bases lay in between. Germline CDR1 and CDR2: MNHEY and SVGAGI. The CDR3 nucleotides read TGTGCCAGCAGTTACCATGGGACCGGGGAGCTGTTTTTT. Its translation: CASSYHGTGELFF.

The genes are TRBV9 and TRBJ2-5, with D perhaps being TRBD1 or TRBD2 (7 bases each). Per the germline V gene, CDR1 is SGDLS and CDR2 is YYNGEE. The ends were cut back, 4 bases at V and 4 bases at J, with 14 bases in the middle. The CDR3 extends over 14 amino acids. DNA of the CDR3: TGTGCCAGCAGCCTCAGGGGGGGCCTAGAGACCCAGTACTTC. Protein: CASSLRGGLETQYF.

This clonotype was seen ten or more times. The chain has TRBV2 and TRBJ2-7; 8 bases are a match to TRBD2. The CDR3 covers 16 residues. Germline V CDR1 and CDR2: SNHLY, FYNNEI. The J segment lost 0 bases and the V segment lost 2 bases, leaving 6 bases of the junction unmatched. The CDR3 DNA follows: TGTGCCAGCAGTGAACGGTTACTAGCGGTCTCCTACGAGCAGTACTTC. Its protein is CASSERLLAVSYEQYF.

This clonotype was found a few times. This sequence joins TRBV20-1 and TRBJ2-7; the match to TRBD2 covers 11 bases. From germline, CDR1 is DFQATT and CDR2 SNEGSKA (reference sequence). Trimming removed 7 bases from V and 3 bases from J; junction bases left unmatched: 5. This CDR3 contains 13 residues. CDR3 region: CSGLAGLNYEQYF. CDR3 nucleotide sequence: TGCAGTGGACTAGCGGGACTCAACTACGAGCAGTACTTC.

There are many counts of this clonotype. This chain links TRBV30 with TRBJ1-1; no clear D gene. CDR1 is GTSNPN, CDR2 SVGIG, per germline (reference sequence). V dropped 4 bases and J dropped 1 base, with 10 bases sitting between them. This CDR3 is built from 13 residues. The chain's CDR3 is CAWTRLGNTEAFF. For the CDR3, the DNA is TGTGCCTGGACCAGGCTAGGGAACACTGAAGCTTTCTTT. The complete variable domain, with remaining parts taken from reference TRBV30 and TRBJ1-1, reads SQTIHQWPATLVQPVGSPLSLECTVEGTSNPNLYWYRQAAGRGLQLLFYSVGIGQISSEVPQNLSASRPQDRQFILSSKKLLLSDSGFYLCAWTRLGNTEAFFGQGTRLTVV.

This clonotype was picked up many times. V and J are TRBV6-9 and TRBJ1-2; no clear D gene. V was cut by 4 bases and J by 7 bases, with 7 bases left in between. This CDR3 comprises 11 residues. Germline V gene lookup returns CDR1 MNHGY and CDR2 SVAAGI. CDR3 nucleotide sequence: TGTGCCAGCAGTTCTTGGGGTGGCTACACCTTC. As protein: CASSSWGGYTF.

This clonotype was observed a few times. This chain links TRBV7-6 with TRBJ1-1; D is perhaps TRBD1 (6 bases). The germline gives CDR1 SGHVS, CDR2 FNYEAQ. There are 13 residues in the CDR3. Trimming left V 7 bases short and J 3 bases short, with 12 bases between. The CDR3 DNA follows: TGTGCCAGCAAACGACAGGATTACACTGAAGCTTTCTTT. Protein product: CASKRQDYTEAFF.

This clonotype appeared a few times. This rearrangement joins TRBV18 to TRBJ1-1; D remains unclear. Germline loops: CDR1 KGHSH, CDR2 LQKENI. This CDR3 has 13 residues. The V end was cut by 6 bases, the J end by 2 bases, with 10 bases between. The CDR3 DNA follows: TGTGCCAGCTCTCCAGACATTAACACTGAAGCTTTCTTT. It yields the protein CASSPDINTEAFF. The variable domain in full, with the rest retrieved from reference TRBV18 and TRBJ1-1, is NAGVMQNPRHLVRRRGQEARLRCSPMKGHSHVYWYRQLPEEGLKFMVYLQKENIIDESGMPKERFSAEFPKEGPSILRIQQVVRGDSAAYFCASSPDINTEAFFGQGTRLTVV.

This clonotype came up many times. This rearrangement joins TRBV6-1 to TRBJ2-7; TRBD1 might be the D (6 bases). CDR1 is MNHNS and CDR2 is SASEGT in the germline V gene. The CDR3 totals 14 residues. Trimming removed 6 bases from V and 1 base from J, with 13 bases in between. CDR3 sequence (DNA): TGTGCCAGCAGGGGGACACCTAAATCCTACGAGCAGTACTTC. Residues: CASRGTPKSYEQYF.

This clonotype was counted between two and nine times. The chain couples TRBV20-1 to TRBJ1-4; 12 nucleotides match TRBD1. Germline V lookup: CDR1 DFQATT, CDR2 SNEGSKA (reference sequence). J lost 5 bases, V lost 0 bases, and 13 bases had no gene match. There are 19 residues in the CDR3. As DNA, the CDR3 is TGCAGTGCTAGAGATCGAGTCCCGGGACAGGGGGCGCCGAATGAAAAACTGTTTTTT. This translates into CSARDRVPGQGAPNEKLFF.

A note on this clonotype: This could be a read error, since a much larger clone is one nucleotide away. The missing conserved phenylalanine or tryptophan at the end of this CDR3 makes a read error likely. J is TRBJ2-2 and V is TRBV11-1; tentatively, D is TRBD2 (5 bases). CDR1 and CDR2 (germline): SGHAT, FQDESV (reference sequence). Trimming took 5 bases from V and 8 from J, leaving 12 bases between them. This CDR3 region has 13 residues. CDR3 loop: CASSATRSGELFS. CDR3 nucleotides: TGTGCCAGCAGCGCAACTAGATCAGGGGAGCTGTTTTCT.

The CDR3 region is CASSPSTGVAETQYF. The CDR3 coding sequence is TGCGCCAGCAGTCCTTCGACGGGGGTGGCGGAGACCCAGTACTTC. The chain links TRBV4-1 to TRBJ2-5; tentative D call: TRBD2 (6 bases). This CDR3 is built from 15 residues. Trimming took 6 bases from V and 5 from J, leaving 19 bases between them. The germline CDR1 and CDR2 sequences are MGHRA and YSYEKL.

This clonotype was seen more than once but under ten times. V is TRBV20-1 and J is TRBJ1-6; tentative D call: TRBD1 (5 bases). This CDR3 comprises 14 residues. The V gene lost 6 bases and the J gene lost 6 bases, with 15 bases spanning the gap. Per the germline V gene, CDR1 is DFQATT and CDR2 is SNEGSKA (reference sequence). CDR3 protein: CSASWGISNSPLHF. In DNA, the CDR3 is TGCAGTGCGAGCTGGGGGATAAGTAATTCACCCCTCCACTTT.

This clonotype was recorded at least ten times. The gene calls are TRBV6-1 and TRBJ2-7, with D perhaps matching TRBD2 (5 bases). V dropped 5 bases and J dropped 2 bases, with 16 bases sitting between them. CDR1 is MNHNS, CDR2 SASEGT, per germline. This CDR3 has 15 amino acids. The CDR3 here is CASSTREGFTYEQYF. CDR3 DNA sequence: TGTGCCAGCAGTACCCGGGAAGGGTTCACCTACGAGCAGTACTTC.

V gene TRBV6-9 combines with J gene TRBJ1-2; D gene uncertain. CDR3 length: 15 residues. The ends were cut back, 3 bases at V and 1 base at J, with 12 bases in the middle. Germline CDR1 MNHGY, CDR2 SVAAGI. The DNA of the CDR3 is TGTGCCAGCAGTTACTCGAACACCTATAACTATGGCTACACCTTC. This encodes CASSYSNTYNYGYTF.

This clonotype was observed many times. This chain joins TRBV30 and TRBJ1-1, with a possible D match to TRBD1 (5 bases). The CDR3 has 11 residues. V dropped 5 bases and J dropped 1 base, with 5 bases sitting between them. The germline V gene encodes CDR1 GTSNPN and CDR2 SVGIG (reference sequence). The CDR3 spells CAWGGNTEAFF. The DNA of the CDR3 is TGTGCCTGGGGGGGGAACACTGAAGCTTTCTTT.

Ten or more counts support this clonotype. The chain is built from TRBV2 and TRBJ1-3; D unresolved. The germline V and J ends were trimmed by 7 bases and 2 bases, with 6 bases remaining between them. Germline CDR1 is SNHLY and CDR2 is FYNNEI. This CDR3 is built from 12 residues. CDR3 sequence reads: CASTATGNTIYF. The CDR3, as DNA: TGTGCCAGCACCGCCACTGGAAACACCATATATTTT.

The CDR3 spells CAWSLPGSYEQYF. The CDR3 DNA is TGTGCCTGGAGTCTTCCCGGCTCCTACGAGCAGTACTTC. The genes are TRBV30 and TRBJ2-7; D not resolved. Germline V CDR1 and CDR2: GTSNPN, SVGIG (reference sequence). The CDR3 is made up of 13 amino acids. Trimming took 2 bases from V and 0 from J, leaving 8 bases between them.

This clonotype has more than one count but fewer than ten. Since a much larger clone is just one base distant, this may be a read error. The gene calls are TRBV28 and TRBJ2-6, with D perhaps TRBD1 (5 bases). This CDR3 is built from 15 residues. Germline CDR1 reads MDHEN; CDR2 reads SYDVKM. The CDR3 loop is CASSLLSSGANVPTF. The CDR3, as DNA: TGTGCCAGCAGTTTGTTAAGCTCTGGGGCCAACGTCCCGACTTTC.